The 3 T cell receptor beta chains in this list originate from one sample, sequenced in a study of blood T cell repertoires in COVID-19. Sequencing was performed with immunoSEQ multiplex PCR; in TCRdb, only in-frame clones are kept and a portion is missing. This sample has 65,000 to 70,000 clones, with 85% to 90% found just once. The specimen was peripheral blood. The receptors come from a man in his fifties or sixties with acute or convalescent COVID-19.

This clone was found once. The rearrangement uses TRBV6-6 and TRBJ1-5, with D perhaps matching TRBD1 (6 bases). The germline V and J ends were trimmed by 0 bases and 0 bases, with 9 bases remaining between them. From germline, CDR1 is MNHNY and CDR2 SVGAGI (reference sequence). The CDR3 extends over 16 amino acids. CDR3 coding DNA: TGTGCCAGCAGTTACTCCATACAGGGTAGCAATCAGCCCCAGCATTTT. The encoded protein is CASSYSIQGSNQPQHF.

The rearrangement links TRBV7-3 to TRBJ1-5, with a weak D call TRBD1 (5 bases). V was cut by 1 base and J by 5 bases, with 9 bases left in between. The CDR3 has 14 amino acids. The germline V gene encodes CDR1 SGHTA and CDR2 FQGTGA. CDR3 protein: CASSLRAGDQPQHF. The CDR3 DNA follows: TGTGCCAGCAGCTTAAGAGCGGGGGATCAGCCCCAGCATTTT.

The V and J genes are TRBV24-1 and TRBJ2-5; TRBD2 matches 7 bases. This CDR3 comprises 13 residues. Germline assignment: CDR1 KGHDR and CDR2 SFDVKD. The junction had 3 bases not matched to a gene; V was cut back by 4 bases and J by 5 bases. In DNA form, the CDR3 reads TGTGCCACCAGTGAGTACGGGGGGGAGACCCAGTACTTC. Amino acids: CATSEYGGETQYF.